This T cell receptor (beta chain) was sequenced in a study of shared T cell receptors in the human thymus. Some clones are missing from TCRdb's copy, which holds only in-frame ones; the method was immunoSEQ multiplex PCR. Here the sample spans 700,000 or so clones, roughly 85% being singletons. The CDR3 spans 14 residues. Germline values: CDR1 SGHVS, CDR2 FQNEAQ. With 2 bases clipped from V and 6 bases from J, the junction kept 4 bases outside the gene matches. These data are also associated with another study on human thymus T cells. This second study says: Among the donors, all were healthy Finnish infants having corrective surgery for congenital heart defects. The study used thymus tissue resected during corrective heart surgery. Thymic and blood repertoires appeared to display a bias in their usage of V and J genes. Reports from related research described highly overlapping thymic repertoires among unrelated individuals.

Material: thymocytes. The rearrangement joins TRBV7-8 to TRBJ1-3, with 7 bases lining up with TRBD1. This clonotype originated in a girl under three years old with a congenital heart defect. CDR3 in DNA: TGTGCCAGCAGCTTAAGGGGGCGTAAAAACACCATATATTTT. Protein: CASSLRGRKNTIYF.